A single sample gave rise to the 17 T cell receptor beta chains below, sequenced in a study of shared clonotypes between healthy human individuals. Assay used: immunoSEQ multiplex PCR; TCRdb lists only in-frame clones, some missing. The sample records around 1.5 million clones, 98% being singletons. Sequences were obtained from naive CD4+ T cells sorted from blood. The subset was: CD45RA+ positively selected. The receptors were sampled from a man aged 30-40 years in good health.

The chain couples TRBV15 to TRBJ1-2; possibly TRBD1 for D (5 bases). The germline V gene encodes CDR1 LNHNV and CDR2 YYDKDF (reference sequence). V lost 1 base and J 6 bases, leaving 15 bases between the germline ends. CDR3 length: 15 amino acids. CDR3 amino acids: CATSRAVREPNGYTF. The CDR3 DNA follows: TGTGCCACCAGCAGAGCTGTCAGGGAGCCAAATGGCTACACCTTC.

In DNA form, the CDR3 reads TGTGCCAGCAGCGTAGGTCAGGGGTTCGACGAGCAGTACTTC. Translating it yields CASSVGQGFDEQYF. The chain combines TRBV9 with TRBJ2-7; the D gene is possibly TRBD1 (6 bases). From germline, CDR1 is SGDLS and CDR2 YYNGEE. The CDR3 extends over 14 amino acids. V shed 0 bases and J shed 5 bases, with 12 bases lying between them. The variable domain in full, with the rest retrieved from reference TRBV9 and TRBJ2-7, is DSGVTQTPKHLITATGQRVTLRCSPRSGDLSVYWYQQSLDQGLQFLIQYYNGEERAKGNILERFSAQQFPDLHSELNLSSLELGDSALYFCASSVGQGFDEQYFGPGTRLTVT.

This chain uses TRBV5-8 with TRBJ1-5; TRBD1 matches 10 bases. This CDR3 is built from 15 residues. Germline V CDR1 and CDR2: SGHTS, YDEGEE. Trimming took 0 bases from V and 6 from J; bases not matched to a gene: 3. CDR3 bases: TGTGCCAGCAGCTTGGTGGGGACAGGGGCTCAGCCCCAGCATTTT. Protein: CASSLVGTGAQPQHF.

The chain couples TRBV2 to TRBJ2-1; weak D call: TRBD2 (5 bases). Germline-derived CDR1 and CDR2 are SNHLY and FYNNEI. The CDR3 length is 15 residues. Trimming pared 4 bases from V and 0 bases from J, leaving 10 bases between. The CDR3 DNA reads as TGTGCCAGCAGTGGAGGACTTAACTCCTACAATGAGCAGTTCTTC. Residues: CASSGGLNSYNEQFF.

The chain links TRBV5-1 to TRBJ1-2; 7 nucleotides agree with TRBD1. The CDR3 totals 15 residues. V shed 0 bases and J 4 bases; nucleotides not matched to a gene: 6. The germline gives CDR1 SGHRS, CDR2 YFSETQ. The CDR3 sequence: CASSLATGQSYGYTF. The CDR3, as DNA: TGCGCCAGCAGCTTGGCGACAGGGCAGTCCTATGGCTACACCTTC.

This clone has just one count. This sequence joins TRBV28 and TRBJ2-3; TRBD1 matches at 8 bases. From germline, CDR1 is MDHEN and CDR2 SYDVKM. This CDR3 has 15 amino acids. The ends lost 4 bases at V and 3 bases at J; junction bases unmatched: 6. The CDR3 sequence is CASSSTGGGTDTQYF. In DNA form, the CDR3 reads TGTGCCAGCAGTTCTACAGGGGGTGGGACAGATACGCAGTATTTT.

The rearrangement links TRBV16 to TRBJ2-1; 7 positions agree with TRBD2. Trimming removed 2 bases from V and 0 bases from J; junction bases left unmatched: 1. The length of the CDR3 is 15 residues. The germline V gene has CDR1 KGHSY and CDR2 FQNENV. This chain's CDR3 is CASSQTSDSYNEQFF. The CDR3, as DNA: TGTGCCAGCAGCCAAACTAGCGACTCCTACAATGAGCAGTTCTTC. The full variable domain, completed using reference TRBV16 and TRBJ2-1, is GEEVAQTPKHLVRGEGQKAKLYCAPIKGHSYVFWYQQVLKNEFKFLISFQNENVFDETGMPKERFSAKCLPNSPCSLEIQATKLEDSAVYFCASSQTSDSYNEQFFGPGTRLTVL.

The chain has TRBV30 and TRBJ1-1, with a tentative D call TRBD1 (6 bases). V dropped 0 bases and J dropped 6 bases, with 17 bases sitting between them. Germline CDR1 is GTSNPN and CDR2 is SVGIG (reference sequence). The CDR3 loop spans 15 amino acids. The CDR3 DNA is TGTGCCTGGAGTGTACGGGGGGCAAGGCTATCTGAAGCTTTCTTT. Translation: CAWSVRGARLSEAFF.

V is TRBV2 and J is TRBJ1-4; D might be TRBD1 (6 bases). The germline V gene has CDR1 SNHLY and CDR2 FYNNEI. With 8 bases removed from V and 0 bases from J, the gap between germline ends came to 7 bases. This CDR3 region has 13 residues. The CDR3 sequence: CASAGATNEKLFF. The CDR3 coding sequence is TGTGCCAGCGCAGGGGCAACTAATGAAAAACTGTTTTTT.

The chain joins TRBV29-1 to TRBJ2-5; 7 bases are a match to TRBD1. The length of the CDR3 is 13 residues. Germline loops: CDR1 SQVTM, CDR2 ANQGSEA. J lost 4 bases, V lost 4 bases, and 6 bases had no gene match. CDR3 DNA sequence: TGCAGCGTTGGGAGGAAGGGGGCAGAGACCCAGTACTTC. Protein product: CSVGRKGAETQYF.

As for this clone: This same CDR3 is encoded by further DNA sequences in the sample. The chain is built from TRBV9 and TRBJ2-7; the D call may be TRBD1 or TRBD2 (6 bases each). The germline V gene has CDR1 SGDLS and CDR2 YYNGEE. The CDR3 loop spans 14 amino acids. V was clipped by 2 bases and J by 0 bases, with 9 bases between them. Written as DNA, the CDR3 is TGTGCCAGCAGCGTGGGGGGCAGCTCCTACGAGCAGTACTTC. It encodes CASSVGGSSYEQYF. The whole variable domain, filled in from reference TRBV9 and TRBJ2-7, reads DSGVTQTPKHLITATGQRVTLRCSPRSGDLSVYWYQQSLDQGLQFLIQYYNGEERAKGNILERFSAQQFPDLHSELNLSSLELGDSALYFCASSVGGSSYEQYFGPGTRLTVT.

The chain joins TRBV29-1 to TRBJ2-7; the D is unclear. From germline, CDR1 is SQVTM and CDR2 ANQGSEA. V lost 5 bases to trimming and J lost 4 bases, with 15 bases between them. The CDR3 runs to 13 residues. The DNA of the CDR3 is TGCAGCGTTTCATCCCGTGGTCCGTACGAGCAGTACTTC. Its protein product is CSVSSRGPYEQYF.

As regards this clone: Other DNA sequences within the sample encode an identical CDR3. The rearrangement joins TRBV19 to TRBJ1-1; D remains unclear. Germline loops: CDR1 LNHDA, CDR2 SQIVND (reference sequence). The V gene lost 5 bases and the J gene lost 1 base, with 8 bases spanning the gap. This CDR3 comprises 13 residues. The CDR3 DNA reads as TGTGCCAGTAGTCCTTTAGGGAACACTGAAGCTTTCTTT. It translates to CASSPLGNTEAFF. Drawing the rest from reference TRBV19 and TRBJ1-1, the complete variable domain is DGGITQSPKYLFRKEGQNVTLSCEQNLNHDAMYWYRQDPGQGLRLIYYSQIVNDFQKGDIAEGYSVSREKKESFPLTVTSAQKNPTAFYLCASSPLGNTEAFFGQGTRLTVV.

The chain links TRBV18 to TRBJ2-1, with TRBD2 as a possible D gene (5 bases). Trimming left V 3 bases short and J 9 bases short, with 9 bases between. Germline V gene data show CDR1 as KGHSH and CDR2 as LQKENI. This CDR3 comprises 12 residues. The CDR3 is CASSPSVGEQFF. As DNA, the CDR3 is TGTGCCAGCTCACCTAGCGTTGGTGAGCAGTTCTTC. The entire variable domain, with the rest obtained from reference TRBV18 and TRBJ2-1, is as follows: NAGVMQNPRHLVRRRGQEARLRCSPMKGHSHVYWYRQLPEEGLKFMVYLQKENIIDESGMPKERFSAEFPKEGPSILRIQQVVRGDSAAYFCASSPSVGEQFFGPGTRLTVL.

V gene TRBV10-3 combines with J gene TRBJ2-7; a weak D match, TRBD1 (5 bases). The CDR3 loop spans 12 amino acids. The germline CDR1 and CDR2 sequences are ENHRY and SYGVKD. The V gene lost 6 bases and the J gene lost 7 bases, with 13 bases spanning the gap. The chain's CDR3 is CAIRAREEEQYF. Here the CDR3 DNA reads TGTGCCATCAGGGCCAGGGAAGAGGAGCAGTACTTC.

The rearrangement joins TRBV6-5 to TRBJ2-1; D possibly corresponds to TRBD1 (7 bases). Trimming pared 2 bases from V and 3 bases from J, leaving 14 bases between. Germline V gene sequence: CDR1 MNHEY, CDR2 SVGAGI. The CDR3 is made up of 16 amino acids. For the CDR3, the DNA is TGTGCCAGCAGTTACGCGGGACAGTCGCTCTACAATGAGCAGTTCTTC. Its protein is CASSYAGQSLYNEQFF.

The V gene is TRBV10-2, the J gene TRBJ1-1; 8 bases agree with TRBD1. In germline, CDR1 is WSHSY, CDR2 SAAADI. Unmatched junction bases numbered 10, after V lost 9 bases and J lost 4 bases. This CDR3 has 14 residues. This chain's CDR3 is CASSTGVIGTEAFF. CDR3 sequence (DNA): TGCGCCAGTTCGACAGGGGTAATCGGCACTGAAGCTTTCTTT.